Listed below are T cell receptor beta chains from one sample, sequenced in a study of blood T cell repertoires in COVID-19. Using immunoSEQ multiplex PCR, the repertoire was profiled, and TCRdb retains in-frame clones only, with some absent. The sample lists roughly 90,000 clones; roughly 80% were seen once. The sample comprised peripheral blood. Receptors originate from a woman at least 80 years old with active or convalescent COVID-19. CDR3s include the opening cysteine and the closing phenylalanine or tryptophan. A D gene is named only where the DNA matches it firmly. The size of a clone is reported for some rows only, either as once, few or many, or as a class for expanded clones.

TGCGCCAGCAGCAAGGGACAGGGCGGTGAGACCCAGTACTTC CASSKGQGGETQYF TRBJ2-5 TRBD1 NA TRBV5-1
TGTGCCAGCAGCGTAGCAGGGTATCCAGAGACCCAGTACTTC CASSVAGYPETQYF TRBJ2-5 NA NA TRBV9
TGTGCCAGCAGCCAAGGCGTCGGTCAGCCCCAGCATTTT CASSQGVGQPQHF TRBJ1-5 NA few TRBV3-1/TRBV3-2
TGCGCCAGCAGCTTACAGAGCTCTGGAAACACCATATATTTT CASSLQSSGNTIYF TRBJ1-3 NA NA TRBV5-1
TGTGCCAGCAGCGTCGGGACAGGGGGCGGCTACACCTTC CASSVGTGGGYTF TRBJ1-2 TRBD1 NA TRBV9
TGTGCCAGCAGTTCCTCGATACAGAGACTAAGCTACACCTTC CASSSSIQRLSYTF TRBJ1-2 NA NA TRBV27
TGTGCCAGCAGCAAAGCGGGCAGGGCATCTGGAAACACCATATATTTT CASSKAGRASGNTIYF TRBJ1-3 NA NA TRBV21-1
TGTGCCAGCAGTGACGACAGCTCCGGGGGGGCCCTCCACTTT CASSDDSSGGALHF TRBJ1-6 NA NA TRBV2
TGTGCCAGCAGGCTAGCGGGGTTAATCTACGAGCAGTACTTC CASRLAGLIYEQYF TRBJ2-7 TRBD2 NA TRBV7-2
TGTGCCAGCAGCTTAAGCCAGGCCCTCAATCAGCCCCAGCATTTT CASSLSQALNQPQHF TRBJ1-5 NA NA TRBV7-9
TGTGCCAGTAGTATTCATACAGTTAACTATGGCTACACCTTC CASSIHTVNYGYTF TRBJ1-2 NA NA TRBV19
TGCGCCAGCAGCTTCTTTTCGAGCGGGACAGATACGCAGTATTTT CASSFFSSGTDTQYF TRBJ2-3 NA NA TRBV5-1
TGTGCCAGCAGCTTAGAGAGGCAGGGAGGCGCCCAGTACTTC CASSLERQGGAQYF TRBJ2-5 NA NA TRBV11-2
TGTGCCAGCAGCCGGACAGGGCAAAGCTTGGTCTCTGGGGCCAACGTCCTGACTTTC CASSRTGQSLVSGANVLTF TRBJ2-6 TRBD1 NA TRBV5-8
TGTGCCAGCAGCCCGGACAGGGATTACGGCTACACCTTC CASSPDRDYGYTF TRBJ1-2 TRBD1 NA TRBV27
TGTGCCAGCAGTACCCCCGGGACAGGCTCCTACGAGCAGTACTTC CASSTPGTGSYEQYF TRBJ2-7 TRBD1 NA TRBV28
TGCGCCAGCAGCCAAGGTTATGTCCCAGGGAGGAACTCTGGAAACACCATATATTTT CASSQGYVPGRNSGNTIYF TRBJ1-3 NA NA TRBV4-1
TGTGCCTGGACACATCCGGGACAGATCAATCAGCCCCAGCATTTT CAWTHPGQINQPQHF TRBJ1-5 TRBD1 NA TRBV30
TGTGCCAGCAGCTTAGGGTGGGGGCGAATAAGGCCTGAAGCTTTCTTT CASSLGWGRIRPEAFF TRBJ1-1 NA NA TRBV7-9
TGTGCCAGCAGCTCCGCCTTGGAGGGTTCCACCCCGTTCTTC CASSSALEGSTPFF TRBJ2-1 NA NA TRBV7-3
TGTGCCAGCAGCCTCAGGGTAGTGAACACTGAAGCTTTCTTT CASSLRVVNTEAFF TRBJ1-1 NA NA TRBV6-5
TGCGCCAGCAGCTCAAGATACAGGGAGAATGAGCAGTTCTTC CASSSRYRENEQFF TRBJ2-1 NA NA TRBV5-1
TGTGCCAGTACTACCTACAATGAGCAGTTCTTC CASTTYNEQFF TRBJ2-1 NA NA TRBV2
TGTGCCATCAGTGACGGGGGAGATGGCTACACCTTC CAISDGGDGYTF TRBJ1-2 NA NA TRBV10-3
TGTGCCAGCCGCTACCGACAGGGACGTCAGCCCCAGCATTTT CASRYRQGRQPQHF TRBJ1-5 TRBD1 NA TRBV28
TGTGCCAGCAGCCAGACAGGGTTTAATTCACCCCTCCACTTT CASSQTGFNSPLHF TRBJ1-6 TRBD1 NA TRBV3-1/TRBV3-2
TGTGCCAGCGCCGGGACAGAGAACTATGGCTACACCTTC CASAGTENYGYTF TRBJ1-2 TRBD1 few TRBV27
TGTGCCAGCTCCCTGGGGGGTATCATGAACACTGAAGCTTTCTTT CASSLGGIMNTEAFF TRBJ1-1 NA NA TRBV18
TGCGCCAGCAGTGATAGGGGGGGGCACATGAACACTGAAGCTTTCTTT CASSDRGGHMNTEAFF TRBJ1-1 NA NA TRBV10-2
TGCGCCAGCAGCCAAGATCTGGCAGGGGCCTCTGGAAACACCATATATTTT CASSQDLAGASGNTIYF TRBJ1-3 NA NA TRBV4-3
TGTGCCTTCCGGGACAACTACGAGCAGTACTTC CAFRDNYEQYF TRBJ2-7 NA NA TRBV30